These 18 T cell receptor beta chains originate from one sample sequenced in a study of PD-L1 blockade in urothelial cancer. Assay used: immunoSEQ multiplex PCR; TCRdb lists only in-frame clones, some missing. The data show about 51,000 clones, around 85% seen once. The sequences come from PBMCs, collected around atezolizumab (anti-PD-L1) treatment. The receptor set was obtained from a man aged 60 to 75 with urothelial cancer.

V is TRBV9 and J is TRBJ2-7, with 12 positions matching TRBD2. The trim removed 2 bases at V and 6 bases at J, leaving 9 bases unmatched. CDR1 is SGDLS and CDR2 is YYNGEE in the germline V gene. The CDR3 sequence is 16 residues long. CDR3 sequence: CASSVGLAGGRSEQYF. The CDR3 bases are TGTGCCAGCAGCGTCGGTCTAGCGGGAGGGCGAAGCGAGCAGTACTTC.

V usage is TRBV28 and J usage is TRBJ2-7; 7 bases are a match to TRBD2. After removal of 3 bases from V and 4 bases from J, the junction contained 9 bases not matched to a gene. Germline loops: CDR1 MDHEN, CDR2 SYDVKM. The CDR3 consists of 15 residues. The CDR3: CASSLGVIGGYEQYF. DNA for the CDR3: TGTGCCAGCAGTTTGGGCGTGATCGGGGGGTACGAGCAGTACTTC. Complete variable domain (other parts from reference TRBV28 and TRBJ2-7): DVKVTQSSRYLVKRTGEKVFLECVQDMDHENMFWYRQDPGLGLRLIYFSYDVKMKEKGDIPEGYSVSREKKERFSLILESASTNQTSMYLCASSLGVIGGYEQYFGPGTRLTVT.

The chain links TRBV27 to TRBJ2-6; TRBD2 might be the D (5 bases). V lost 3 bases and J 0 bases, leaving 6 bases between the germline ends. The V gene's germline CDR1 is MNHEY and CDR2 SMNVEV (reference sequence). CDR3 length equals 15 residues. The CDR3 region has the DNA TGTGCCAGCAGTTTTGAGGGCTCTGGGGCCAACGTCCTGACTTTC. This codes for CASSFEGSGANVLTF.

The chain recombines TRBV28 with TRBJ2-7; 8 positions match TRBD2. The V gene's germline CDR1 is MDHEN and CDR2 SYDVKM. The CDR3 spans 14 residues. V shed 6 bases and J 4 bases; nucleotides not matched to a gene: 8. CDR3 region: CASSGGGTRYEQYF. DNA of the CDR3: TGTGCCAGCAGCGGGGGGGGGACGCGATACGAGCAGTACTTC.

CDR3 bases: TGTGCCAGCTCACCACTAGCGACCCCCTACGAGCAGTACTTC. Translation: CASSPLATPYEQYF. The chain couples TRBV18 to TRBJ2-7; TRBD2 is a possible D gene (5 bases). This CDR3 comprises 14 residues. The germline V gene has CDR1 KGHSH and CDR2 LQKENI. V lost 1 base and J lost 2, with 9 bases in between.

This chain joins TRBV27 and TRBJ1-5, with a tentative D call TRBD1 (5 bases). Germline CDR1 and CDR2: MNHEY and SMNVEV (reference sequence). Trimming pared 4 bases from V and 6 bases from J, leaving 19 bases between. CDR3 length: 16 residues. The CDR3 coding sequence is TGTGCCAGCAGTTCTCGGGGAGGAGAAAGGGGTCAGCCCCAGCATTTT. It encodes CASSSRGGERGQPQHF.

In regard to this clone: The same CDR3 also results from other DNA sequences found in this sample. The V gene is TRBV19, the J gene TRBJ2-7; 10 bases match TRBD1. The trim removed 4 bases at V and 4 bases at J, leaving 1 base unmatched. This CDR3 has 13 amino acids. Germline loops: CDR1 LNHDA, CDR2 SQIVND (reference sequence). Here the CDR3 reads CASSRQGAYEQYF. CDR3 bases: TGTGCCAGTAGTAGACAGGGGGCTTACGAGCAGTACTTC.

The chain couples TRBV5-1 to TRBJ2-7; TRBD1 aligns across 10 bases. Germline V gives CDR1 SGHRS, CDR2 YFSETQ. V was clipped by 4 bases and J by 3 bases; unmatched bases: 7. The CDR3 runs to 15 residues. As DNA, the CDR3 is TGCGCCAGCAGCAAAGACGGGACAGGGGTCTACGAGCAGTACTTC. Amino acid sequence: CASSKDGTGVYEQYF.

The genes are TRBV5-1 and TRBJ2-5; 7 nucleotides match TRBD2. The CDR3 extends over 16 amino acids. Germline V gene sequence: CDR1 SGHRS, CDR2 YFSETQ. The trim removed 3 bases at V and 1 base at J, leaving 9 bases unmatched. In DNA form, the CDR3 reads TGCGCCAGCAGCTCTGGCGTTAGCGGGCTCCAAGAGACCCAGTACTTC. It codes for CASSSGVSGLQETQYF.

This chain links TRBV4-1 with TRBJ2-7, with 11 bases matching TRBD2. Germline values: CDR1 MGHRA, CDR2 YSYEKL. The J segment lost 4 bases and the V segment lost 4 bases, leaving 6 bases of the junction unmatched. This CDR3 spans 15 amino acids. CDR3 DNA: TGCGCCAGCAGCCTCGGGACTAGCGGTATTTACGAGCAGTACTTC. It encodes CASSLGTSGIYEQYF.

The chain couples TRBV6-4 to TRBJ1-6; TRBD1 matches at 7 bases. With V trimmed by 6 bases and J by 10 bases, 6 bases remained unmatched. The V gene's germline CDR1 is MRHNA and CDR2 SNTAGT. This CDR3 region has 13 residues. For the CDR3, the DNA is TGTGCCAGCAGCCGGGACAGAGGCTCACCCCTCCACTTT. Its protein is CASSRDRGSPLHF.

This clone was detected many times. The V and J genes are TRBV10-3 and TRBJ2-7; D is undetermined. The ends were cut back, 0 bases at V and 3 bases at J, with 3 bases in the middle. The germline gives CDR1 ENHRY, CDR2 SYGVKD. The CDR3 length is 12 residues. CDR3 loop: CAISESGYEQYF. The CDR3 coding sequence is TGTGCCATCAGTGAGTCCGGCTACGAGCAGTACTTC.

The rearrangement uses TRBV19 and TRBJ2-2; 12 bases fit TRBD1. J was trimmed by 4 bases and V by 4 bases; bases with no gene match: 4. Germline loops: CDR1 LNHDA, CDR2 SQIVND (reference sequence). CDR3 size: 16 residues. The CDR3 DNA reads TGTGCCAGTAGTAAGGGACAGGGGGCCGGCACCGGGGAGCTGTTTTTT. Residues: CASSKGQGAGTGELFF.

V is TRBV7-3 and J is TRBJ2-1; 10 nucleotides line up with TRBD2. Per the germline V gene, CDR1 is SGHTA and CDR2 is FQGTGA. The CDR3 is 14 residues long. The V gene end was trimmed by 2 bases and the J gene end by 7 bases; junction bases not matched to a gene: 2. CDR3 residues: CASSLGLAVNEQFF. In DNA, the CDR3 is TGTGCCAGCAGCTTAGGACTAGCGGTAAATGAGCAGTTCTTC.

The chain recombines TRBV7-6 with TRBJ2-5; a possible D gene is TRBD1 (5 bases). CDR3 length: 14 amino acids. V lost 1 base and J 2 bases, leaving 8 bases between the germline ends. From germline, CDR1 is SGHVS and CDR2 FNYEAQ. The CDR3 sequence is CASSLGGPQETQYF. CDR3 nucleotides: TGTGCCAGCAGCTTAGGGGGCCCACAAGAGACCCAGTACTTC. Full variable domain (missing parts from reference TRBV7-6 and TRBJ2-5): GAGVSQSPRYKVTKRGQDVALRCDPISGHVSLYWYRQALGQGPEFLTYFNYEAQQDKSGLPNDRFSAERPEGSISTLTIQRTEQRDSAMYRCASSLGGPQETQYFGPGTRLLVL.

This rearrangement joins TRBV5-1 to TRBJ1-2; 8 nucleotides align to TRBD1. V dropped 4 bases and J dropped 7; count of bases not matched to a gene: 6. The CDR3 has 13 residues. Germline-derived CDR1 and CDR2 are SGHRS and YFSETQ. CDR3 amino acids: CASSLGTGTGYTF. CDR3 bases: TGCGCCAGCAGCCTTGGGACAGGAACTGGCTACACCTTC.

This rearrangement joins TRBV6-5 to TRBJ1-2, with D possibly matching TRBD1 (6 bases). This CDR3 has 13 amino acids. Per the germline V gene, CDR1 is MNHEY and CDR2 is SVGAGI. V lost 6 bases to trimming and J lost 8 bases, with 16 bases between them. Here the CDR3 reads CASRTNLQGGYTF. Written as DNA, the CDR3 is TGTGCCAGCAGAACCAACCTACAGGGAGGCTACACCTTC.

This sequence joins TRBV6-5 and TRBJ2-3, with D unresolved. V gave up 0 bases and J gave up 1 base, with 8 bases separating them. Germline V gene sequence: CDR1 MNHEY, CDR2 SVGAGI. CDR3 length: 15 amino acids. CDR3 nucleotide sequence: TGTGCCAGCAGTTACTCGGGCAGACGCACAGATACGCAGTATTTT. Encoded protein: CASSYSGRRTDTQYF.